This T cell receptor (beta chain) was sequenced during a study of cytomegalovirus exposure and HLA in healthy donors (dated by TCRdb to about 2017). Describing the broader study: An earlier analysis of 587 of the donors reported 250 to 300 Gb of sequence data and around 110 million unique TCR beta sequences obtained from 150 million to 200 million T cells. To predict cytomegalovirus infection status, the study combined high-throughput TCR immunosequencing, statistical association of individual TCRs with disease status, and machine learning. Class I and class II HLA loci were covered by the typing at four-digit resolution. Roughly 5 DR-DQ haplotypes were treated as single units for association and clustering because of strong linkage in the cohort. A later analysis re-examined previously published TCR beta repertoires from 610 or so donors and added high-resolution HLA genotyping to investigate patterns of TCR occurrence. Among roughly 400 genotyped donors of the cohort, an average of around 250,000 unique TCR beta nucleotide sequences was sequenced per donor, of which about 18% were non-productive. Typing coverage varied by locus: roughly 629-640 donors for A, B, C, DRB1 and DQB1; 500 to 550 for DQA1; about 600 for DPA1; fewer than 480 for DPB1. The study aimed to test whether signatures of past pathogen exposure could be identified by cataloging public T cell receptors. To decide whether each TCR beta V gene segment behaved as functional or pseudogenic, an earlier analysis of some 600 of the donors relied on high-throughput TCR beta sequencing. In the later analysis, no new phenotypic data were used to find candidate immune exposures; instead, reliance was placed on TCR beta sequences and their occurrence across donors. Besides the first cohort of under 700 subjects, a separate validation cohort made up of around 120 different subjects was used. Donor age, sex, ethnicity and CMV serostatus were collected together with the repertoire data. Genome-wide SNP genotypes for about three fifths of the roughly 670 donors were used in a later genetic analysis, which treated that subset as a discovery cohort. All discovery cohort repertoires had been generated using a single sequencing platform. The study profiled the T cell repertoires of under 700 subjects by immunosequencing and related them to cytomegalovirus serostatus. The genetic ancestry cluster associated with self-reported Caucasian donors included approximately 85% of the approximately 400 genotyped donors. An early release covering 550 to 700 HLA-typed donors comprised about 300 gigabases of sequencing data and tens of millions of unique TCR sequences.

About this clone itself: Its antigen is currently not known. One base away there is no much larger clone; base qualities are not given.

The CDR3, from cysteine to phenylalanine, totals 11 residues. This entry keeps only the CDR3 DNA: 33 bases, framed from base 1. The cohort comprised 670 or so healthy bone marrow donors. At the time of sampling, every cohort member was nominally healthy, though immune exposures that went unrecorded were likely present. The donor was CMV seropositive and belonged to the group of 250 to 350 seropositive cohort members. A peripheral blood sample was collected from each donor, and TCR beta sequencing was performed on peripheral blood mononuclear cells. Genomic DNA was extracted from the blood cell samples with the Qiagen DNeasy Blood Extraction Kit. General conclusions and limits of the study: In a later analysis, most CMV-associated TCR beta chains were found to appear HLA-restricted, with HLA associations seemingly driven largely by CMV exposure. Presence/absence analyses assumed roughly uniform sequencing depth across donors, an assumption that may not hold. The classifier was reported to diagnose cytomegalovirus status with high specificity and sensitivity in both the original cohort and the validation cohort. In a later analysis, TCR association rates were found to vary across HLA loci, with the most associated TCRs seen for DRB1 alleles and the fewest for HLA-C alleles. It was suggested by the authors that the approach could potentially be generalized to other disease states and immunological phenotypes. An earlier analysis of around 540 of the donors showed that most TCR beta V segments appeared in productive rearrangements either about 87% or about 30% of the time, which broadly matched IMGT annotations. Because HLA typing was unavailable for some donors at each locus, only the typed subset was used in association tests. When HLA alleles, especially DR and DQ, strongly co-occurred, TCR associations were difficult to assign to individual alleles. Compared with the approximately 710-donor mean, donors in an Asian-associated ancestry cluster had fewer N-insertions in productive TCRs, according to a later genetic analysis. This cohort had only TCR beta chains sequenced, and the lack of alpha or paired-chain data limited which features could be detected. In a later genetic analysis, a missense DCLRE1C variant was associated with V-gene and J-gene trimming of TCR beta chains, and the association was replicated in an independent cohort. While some public TCRs were present in many individuals, most TCR sequences turned up only very rarely across donors. A cluster of highly shared sequence variants was judged likely to be a technical artifact of the sequencing pipeline. For the cohort, immune exposure information was limited to CMV serostatus. A later analysis found that HLA-associated TCR beta chains were more clonally expanded and had lower generation probabilities than equally common non-associated chains. A total of about 180 TCR beta chains were listed by the study as associated with cytomegalovirus. A later analysis reported that several top co-occurrence clusters appeared linked to parvovirus B19, influenza, CMV and Epstein-Barr virus. Correlated functional status among segregating V segments might reflect linkage disequilibrium, but an unknown experimental factor could not be ruled out. A further reported finding was that TCR beta sequences accurately predicted the HLA-A and HLA-B alleles for most subjects in the first cohort. Because the 87-base-pair reads could not distinguish some IMGT-functional V segments, including TRBV6-2 and TRBV6-3, those segments were excluded. A later analysis associated roughly 17,000 TCR beta sequences with specific HLA alleles at a false discovery rate of 0.05. Some 15 rarely observed V segments, including chromosome 9 orphons, were excluded from the earlier analysis of approximately 500 of the donors because counts were too low. A few of the identified cytomegalovirus-associated TCR beta chains were confirmed in vitro to be specific for cytomegalovirus antigens.

The library was built by means of the immunoSEQ multiplex PCR assay. For the multiplex PCR, a mixture combining 60 forward primers for TCR Vbeta segments and 13 reverse primers for TCR Jbeta segments was used. A multiplex PCR assay on genomic DNA amplified the CDR3 region of rearranged TCR beta genes. The amplified TCR beta libraries were sequenced on the Illumina HiSeq System as 87-base-pair reads. Turning to the authors' computational methods: Across the roughly 700 repertoires, a later analysis counted around 80 million unique TCR beta chains, 9 million to 14 million of which were shared by at least two donors. Raw reads were error-corrected and collapsed into unique sequences by a nearest-neighbor algorithm in which closely related sequences were merged to remove PCR and sequencing errors. To assign V, D and J gene segments, CDR3 sequences were aligned to IMGT reference sequences. For a sequence to be retained, a match of at least six nucleotides was required to both a V gene segment and a J gene segment. A rearrangement was called productive if the CDR3 had no stop codons and remained in frame with V and J, and every other rearrangement was called non-productive. Following IMGT convention, CDR3 was defined as the stretch from the second conserved V-encoded cysteine up to the conserved J-encoded phenylalanine. The earlier analysis of more than 450 of the donors excluded sequences that lacked an unambiguous match to a single V gene segment. An earlier analysis of approximately 590 of the donors called V segments functional above 56.7% productive rearrangements and segregating when the between-donor standard deviation exceeded 5%. A statistical classification framework was developed to diagnose cytomegalovirus status using the catalog of TCR beta chain sequences. In a later analysis, TCR nucleotide sequences were compared against IMGT/GENE-DB human TR gene sequences so that V and J genes could be assigned. Using the TCRdist pipeline, a later analysis assigned CDR3 sequences along with most-parsimonious VDJ recombination scenarios. A later analysis defined each TCR beta chain by its CDR3 amino acid sequence plus V-gene family, and excluded reads lacking a unique V-gene family. A later analysis removed several hundred highly shared, low-generation-probability nucleotide sequences to deal with suspected cross-contamination and a sequencing artifact. In a later analysis, a clonal expansion index was calculated for each public chain from normalized within-repertoire ranks of inferred template counts. Generation probabilities in a later analysis came from a VDJ recombination model fitted to out-of-frame rearrangements, and those results were checked against IGoR. A later analysis scored TCR-TCR, TCR-HLA and TCR-CMV co-occurrence with hypergeometric tests, applying a repertoire-size bias correction to TCR pairs. False discovery rates were estimated in a later analysis by permuting HLA or CMV assignments 20 times. In a later analysis, co-occurring TCRs were grouped using DBSCAN, with TCRdist sequence similarity added in when clustering inside HLA-allele-positive subsets. For co-occurrence clustering, repertoires with fewer than 30,000 or more than 120,000 public chains were excluded, along with four to six repertoires with anomalous nucleotide sharing. Drawn from immuneACCESS, this table holds only the in-frame rearrangements with V and J called that TCRdb kept. Clones are partly lost; checked studies trace under half to an unresolved V gene and leave the rest unexplained. The DNA gave D and trimming, while V, J and clone size come from that table. Within this sample are 200,000 to 250,000 clones, with 70% of them counted one time only. The ten biggest clones cover approximately 2.5% of the sample.

The source is a man aged 35-49 years in good health and CMV-seropositive. The sample consisted of PBMCs. The chain is encoded by TRBV1 joined to TRBJ2-7; no check of the table's D call, TRBD1, against the DNA was made. TRBV1 is reported as a pseudogene. The CDR3 protein is CTSSHHYEQYF. The nucleotide sequence reads as follows: TGCACCAGCAGCCATCACTACGAGCAGTACTTC.